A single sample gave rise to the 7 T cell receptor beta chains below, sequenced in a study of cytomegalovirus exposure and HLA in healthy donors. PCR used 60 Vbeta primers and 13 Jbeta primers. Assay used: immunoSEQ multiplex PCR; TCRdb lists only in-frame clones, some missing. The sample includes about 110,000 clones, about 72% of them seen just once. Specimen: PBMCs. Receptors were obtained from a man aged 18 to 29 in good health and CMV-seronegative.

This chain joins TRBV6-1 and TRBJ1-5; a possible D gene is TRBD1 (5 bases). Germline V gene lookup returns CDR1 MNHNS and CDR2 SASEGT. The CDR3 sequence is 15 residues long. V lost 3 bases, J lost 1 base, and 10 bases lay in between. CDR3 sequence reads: CASSDLGGSNQPQHF. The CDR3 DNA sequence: TGTGCCAGCAGTGATTTGGGGGGAAGCAATCAGCCCCAGCATTTT.

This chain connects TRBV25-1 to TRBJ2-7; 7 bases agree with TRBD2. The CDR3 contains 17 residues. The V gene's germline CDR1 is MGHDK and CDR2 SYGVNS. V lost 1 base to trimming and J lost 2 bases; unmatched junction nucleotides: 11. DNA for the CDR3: TGTGCCAGCAGTGAATGGGGGGGGGACCAAGGCGCCTACGAGCAGTACTTC. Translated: CASSEWGGDQGAYEQYF.

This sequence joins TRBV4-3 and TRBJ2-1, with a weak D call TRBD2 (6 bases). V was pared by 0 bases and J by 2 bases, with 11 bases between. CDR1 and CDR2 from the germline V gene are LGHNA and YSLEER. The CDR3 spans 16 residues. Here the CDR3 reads CASSQELGGAYNEQFF. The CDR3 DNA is TGCGCCAGCAGCCAAGAATTGGGCGGGGCCTACAATGAGCAGTTCTTC.

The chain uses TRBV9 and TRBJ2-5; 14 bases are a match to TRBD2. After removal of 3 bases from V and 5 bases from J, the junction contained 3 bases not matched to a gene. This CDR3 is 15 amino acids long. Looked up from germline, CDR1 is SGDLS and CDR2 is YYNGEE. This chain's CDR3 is CASSAWTSGGETQYF. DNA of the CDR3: TGTGCCAGCAGCGCCTGGACTAGCGGGGGGGAGACCCAGTACTTC.

The DNA of the CDR3 is TGTGCCAGCAGCTTGCGGGGACAGGCCACAGATACGCAGTATTTT. The encoded protein is CASSLRGQATDTQYF. V and J are TRBV7-9 and TRBJ2-3; 8 positions match TRBD1. CDR1 is SEHNR, CDR2 FQNEAQ, per germline (reference sequence). The CDR3 has 15 amino acids. V trimming: 3 bases; J trimming: 2 bases; junction bases outside the gene matches: 4.

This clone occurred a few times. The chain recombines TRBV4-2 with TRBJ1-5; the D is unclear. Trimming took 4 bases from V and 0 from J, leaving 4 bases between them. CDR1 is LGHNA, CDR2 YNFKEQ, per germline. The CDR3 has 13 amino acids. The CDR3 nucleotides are TGTGCCAGCAGCCGCGGTAGCAATCAGCCCCAGCATTTT. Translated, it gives CASSRGSNQPQHF.

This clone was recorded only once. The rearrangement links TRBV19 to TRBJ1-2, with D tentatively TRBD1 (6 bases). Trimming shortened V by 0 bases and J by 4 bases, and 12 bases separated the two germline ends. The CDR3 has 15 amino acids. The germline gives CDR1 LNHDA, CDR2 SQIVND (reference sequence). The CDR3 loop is CASSIDRRTAYGYTF. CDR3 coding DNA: TGTGCCAGTAGTATAGATAGGCGGACAGCCTATGGCTACACCTTC. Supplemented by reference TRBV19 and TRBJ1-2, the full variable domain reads DGGITQSPKYLFRKEGQNVTLSCEQNLNHDAMYWYRQDPGQGLRLIYYSQIVNDFQKGDIAEGYSVSREKKESFPLTVTSAQKNPTAFYLCASSIDRRTAYGYTFGSGTRLTVV.